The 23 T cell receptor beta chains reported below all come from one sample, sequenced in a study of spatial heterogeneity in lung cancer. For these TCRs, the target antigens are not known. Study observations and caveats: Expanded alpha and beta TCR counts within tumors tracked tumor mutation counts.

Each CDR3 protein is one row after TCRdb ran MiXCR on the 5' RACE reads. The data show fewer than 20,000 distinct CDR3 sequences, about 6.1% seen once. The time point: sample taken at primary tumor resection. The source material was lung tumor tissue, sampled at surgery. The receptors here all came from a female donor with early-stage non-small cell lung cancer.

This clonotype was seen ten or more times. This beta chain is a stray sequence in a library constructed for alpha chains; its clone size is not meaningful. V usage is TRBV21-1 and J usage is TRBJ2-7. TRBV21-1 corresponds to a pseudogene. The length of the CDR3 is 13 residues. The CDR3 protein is CASSKLGSYEQYF. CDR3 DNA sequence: TGTGCCAGCAGCAAACTCGGGTCTTACGAGCAGTACTTC.

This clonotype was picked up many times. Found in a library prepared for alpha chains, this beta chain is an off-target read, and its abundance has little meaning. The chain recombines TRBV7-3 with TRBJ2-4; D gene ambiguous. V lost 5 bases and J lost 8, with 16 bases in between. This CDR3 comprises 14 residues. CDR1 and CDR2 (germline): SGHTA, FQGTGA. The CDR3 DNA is TGTGCCAGCAGCCCCGTTTCGGGTGGAGACATTCAGTACTTC. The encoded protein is CASSPVSGGDIQYF. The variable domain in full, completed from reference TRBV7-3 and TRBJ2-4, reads GAGVSQTPSNKVTEKGKYVELRCDPISGHTALYWYRQSLGQGPEFLIYFQGTGAADDSGLPNDRFFAVRPEGSVSTLKIQRTERGDSAVYLCASSPVSGGDIQYFGAGTRLSVL.

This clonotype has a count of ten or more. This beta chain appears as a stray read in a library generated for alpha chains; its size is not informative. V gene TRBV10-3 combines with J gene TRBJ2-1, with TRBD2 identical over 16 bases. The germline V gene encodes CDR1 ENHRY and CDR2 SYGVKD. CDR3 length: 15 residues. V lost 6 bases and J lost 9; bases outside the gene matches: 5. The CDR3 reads CAISPGLAGGGEQFF. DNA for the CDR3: TGTGCCATCAGCCCGGGACTAGCGGGAGGGGGTGAGCAGTTCTTC.

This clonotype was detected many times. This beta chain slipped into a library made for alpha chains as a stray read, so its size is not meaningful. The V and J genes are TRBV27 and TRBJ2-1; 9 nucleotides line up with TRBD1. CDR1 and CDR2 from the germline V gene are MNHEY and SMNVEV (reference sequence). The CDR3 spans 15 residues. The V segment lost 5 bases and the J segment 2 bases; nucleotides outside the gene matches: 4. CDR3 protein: CASSPGQGTYNEQFF. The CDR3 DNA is TGTGCCAGCAGTCCTGGACAGGGGACCTACAATGAGCAGTTCTTC.

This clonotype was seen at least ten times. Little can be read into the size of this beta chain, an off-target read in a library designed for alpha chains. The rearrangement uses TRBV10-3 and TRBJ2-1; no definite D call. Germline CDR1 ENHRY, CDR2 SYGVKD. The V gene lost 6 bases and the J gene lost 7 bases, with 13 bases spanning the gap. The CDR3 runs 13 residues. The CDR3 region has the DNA TGTGCCATCAGAGGACCGACCGAGAATGAGCAGTTCTTC. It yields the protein CAIRGPTENEQFF.

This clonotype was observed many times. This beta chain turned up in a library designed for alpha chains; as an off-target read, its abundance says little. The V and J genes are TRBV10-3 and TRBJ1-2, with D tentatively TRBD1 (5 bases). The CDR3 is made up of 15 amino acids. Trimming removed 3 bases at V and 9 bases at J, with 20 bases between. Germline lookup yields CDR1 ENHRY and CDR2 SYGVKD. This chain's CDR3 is CAISDRDRLGDSYTF. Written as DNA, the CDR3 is TGTGCCATCAGTGACCGGGACCGCCTCGGCGATAGCTACACCTTC.

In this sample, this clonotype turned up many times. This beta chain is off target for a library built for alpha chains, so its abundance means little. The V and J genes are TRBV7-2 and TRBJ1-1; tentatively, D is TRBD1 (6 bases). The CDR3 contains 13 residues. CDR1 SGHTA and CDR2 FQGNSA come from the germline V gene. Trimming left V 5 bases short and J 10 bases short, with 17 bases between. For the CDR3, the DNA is TGTGCCAGCAGCCCGGGGAGGGACACGGCAGCTTTCTTT. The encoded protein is CASSPGRDTAAFF.

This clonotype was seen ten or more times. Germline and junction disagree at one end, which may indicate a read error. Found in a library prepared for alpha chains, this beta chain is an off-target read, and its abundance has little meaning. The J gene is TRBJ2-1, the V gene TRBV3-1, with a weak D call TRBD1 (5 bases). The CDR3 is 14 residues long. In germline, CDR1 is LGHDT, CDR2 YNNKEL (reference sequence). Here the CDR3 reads CASSQEGLRVRQIF. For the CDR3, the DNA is TGTGCCAGCAGCCAAGAAGGCCTCAGGGTTCGGCAGATCTTC.

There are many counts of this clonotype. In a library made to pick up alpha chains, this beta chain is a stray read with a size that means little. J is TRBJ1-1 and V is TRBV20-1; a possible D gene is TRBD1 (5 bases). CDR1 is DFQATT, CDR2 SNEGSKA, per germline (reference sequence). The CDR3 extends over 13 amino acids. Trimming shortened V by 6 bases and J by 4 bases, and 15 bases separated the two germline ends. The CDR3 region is CSAGGDTTTEAFF. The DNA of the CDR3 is TGCAGTGCCGGGGGGGATACTACCACTGAAGCTTTCTTT.

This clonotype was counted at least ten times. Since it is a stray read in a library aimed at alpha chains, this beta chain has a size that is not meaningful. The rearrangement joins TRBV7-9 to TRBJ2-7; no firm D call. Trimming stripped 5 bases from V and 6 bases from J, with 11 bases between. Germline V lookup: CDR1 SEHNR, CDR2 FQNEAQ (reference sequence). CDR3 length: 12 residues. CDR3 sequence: CASSPSDREQYF. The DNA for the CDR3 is TGTGCCAGCAGCCCATCTGACCGCGAGCAGTACTTC. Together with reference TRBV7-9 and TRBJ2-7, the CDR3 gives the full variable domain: DTGVSQNPRHKITKRGQNVTFRCDPISEHNRLYWYRQTLGQGPEFLTYFQNEAQLEKSRLLSDRFSAERPKGSFSTLEIQRTEQGDSAMYLCASSPSDREQYFGPGTRLTVT.

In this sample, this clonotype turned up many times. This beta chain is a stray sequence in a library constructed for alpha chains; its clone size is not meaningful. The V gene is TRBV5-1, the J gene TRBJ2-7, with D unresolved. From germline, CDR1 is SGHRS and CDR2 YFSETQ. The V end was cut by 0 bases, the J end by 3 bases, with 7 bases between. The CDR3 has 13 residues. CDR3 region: CASSLEGNYEQYF. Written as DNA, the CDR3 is TGCGCCAGCAGCTTGGAGGGTAACTACGAGCAGTACTTC.

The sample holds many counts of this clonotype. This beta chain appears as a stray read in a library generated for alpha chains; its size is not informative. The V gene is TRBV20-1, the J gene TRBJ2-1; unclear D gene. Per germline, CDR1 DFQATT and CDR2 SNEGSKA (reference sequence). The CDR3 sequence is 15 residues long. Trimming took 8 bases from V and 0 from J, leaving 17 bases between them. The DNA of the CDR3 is TGCAGTACTTTCTCCAGTGCGGTCTCCTACAATGAGCAGTTCTTC. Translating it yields CSTFSSAVSYNEQFF.

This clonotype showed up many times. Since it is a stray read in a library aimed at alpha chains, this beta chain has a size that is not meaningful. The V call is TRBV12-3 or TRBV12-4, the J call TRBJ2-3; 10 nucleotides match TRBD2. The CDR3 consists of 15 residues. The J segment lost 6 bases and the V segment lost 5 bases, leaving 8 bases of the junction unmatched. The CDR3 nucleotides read TGTGCCAGCAGTAGGAGCGGGAGGGTTTCGGATACGCAGTATTTT. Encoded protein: CASSRSGRVSDTQYF.

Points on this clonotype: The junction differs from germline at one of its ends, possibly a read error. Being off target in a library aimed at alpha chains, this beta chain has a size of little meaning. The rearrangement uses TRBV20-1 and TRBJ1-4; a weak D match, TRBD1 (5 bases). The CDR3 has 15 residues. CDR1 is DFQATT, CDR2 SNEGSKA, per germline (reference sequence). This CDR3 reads CSASVMGGINEKLYF. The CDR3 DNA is TGCAGTGCTAGCGTTATGGGGGGTATTAATGAAAAACTGTATTTT.

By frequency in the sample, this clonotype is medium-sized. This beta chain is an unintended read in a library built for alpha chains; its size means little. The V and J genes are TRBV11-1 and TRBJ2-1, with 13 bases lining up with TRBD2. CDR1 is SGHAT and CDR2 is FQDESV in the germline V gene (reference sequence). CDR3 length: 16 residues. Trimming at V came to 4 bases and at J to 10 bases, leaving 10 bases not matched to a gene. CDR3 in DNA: TGTGCCAGCAGCTCGATGGGACTAGCGGGAACTCGGGAGCAGTTCTTC. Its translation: CASSSMGLAGTREQFF. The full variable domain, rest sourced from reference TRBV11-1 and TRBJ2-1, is EAEVAQSPRYKITEKSQAVAFWCDPISGHATLYWYRQILGQGPELLVQFQDESVVDDSQLPKDRFSAERLKGVDSTLKIQPAELGDSAMYLCASSSMGLAGTREQFFGPGTRLTVL.

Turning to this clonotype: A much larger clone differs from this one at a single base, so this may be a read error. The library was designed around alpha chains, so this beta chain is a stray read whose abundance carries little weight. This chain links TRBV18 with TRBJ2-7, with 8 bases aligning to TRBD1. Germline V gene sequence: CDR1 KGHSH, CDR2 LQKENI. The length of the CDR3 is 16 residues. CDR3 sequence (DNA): TGTGCCGGCTCTCGAAACCCCGGGACAGGTTCCTACGAGCAGTACTTC. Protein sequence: CAGSRNPGTGSYEQYF.

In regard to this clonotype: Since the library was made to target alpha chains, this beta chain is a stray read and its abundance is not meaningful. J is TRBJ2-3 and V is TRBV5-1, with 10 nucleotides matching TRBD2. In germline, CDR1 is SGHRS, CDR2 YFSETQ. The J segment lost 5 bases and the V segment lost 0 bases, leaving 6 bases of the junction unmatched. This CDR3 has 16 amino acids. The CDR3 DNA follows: TGCGCCAGCAGCTTGGAAGCTAGCGGGAGTGGAGATACGCAGTATTTT. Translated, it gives CASSLEASGSGDTQYF.

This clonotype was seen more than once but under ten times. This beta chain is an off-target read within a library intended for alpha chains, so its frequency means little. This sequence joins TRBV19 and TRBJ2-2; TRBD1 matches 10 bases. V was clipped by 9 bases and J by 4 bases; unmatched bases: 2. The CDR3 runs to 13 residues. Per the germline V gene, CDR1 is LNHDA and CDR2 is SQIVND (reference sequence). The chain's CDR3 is CASRDRGTGELFF. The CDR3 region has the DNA TGTGCCAGCCGGGACAGGGGCACCGGGGAGCTGTTTTTT.

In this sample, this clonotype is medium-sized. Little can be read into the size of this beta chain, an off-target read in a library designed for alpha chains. CDR3 amino acids: CSARKGDNEQFF. In nucleotides, the CDR3 is TGCAGTGCTAGGAAAGGGGACAATGAGCAGTTCTTC. V and J are TRBV20-1 and TRBJ2-1, with D possibly matching TRBD1 (5 bases). This CDR3 contains 12 residues. The ends were cut back, 3 bases at V and 5 bases at J, with 8 bases in the middle. CDR1 is DFQATT, CDR2 SNEGSKA, per germline (reference sequence).

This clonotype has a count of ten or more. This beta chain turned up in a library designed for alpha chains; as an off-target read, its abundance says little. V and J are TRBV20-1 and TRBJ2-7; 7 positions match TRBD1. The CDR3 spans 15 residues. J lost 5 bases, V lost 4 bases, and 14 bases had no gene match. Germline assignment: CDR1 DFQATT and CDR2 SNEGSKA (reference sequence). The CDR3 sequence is CSAIPARQGRNEQYF. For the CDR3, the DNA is TGCAGTGCTATTCCCGCTAGACAGGGCAGGAACGAGCAGTACTTC.

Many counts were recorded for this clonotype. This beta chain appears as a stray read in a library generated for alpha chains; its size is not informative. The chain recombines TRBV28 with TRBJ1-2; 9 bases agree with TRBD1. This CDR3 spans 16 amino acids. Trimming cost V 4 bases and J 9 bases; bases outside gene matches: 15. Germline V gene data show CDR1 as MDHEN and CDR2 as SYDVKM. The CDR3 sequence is CASSSAGGTGLLRYTF. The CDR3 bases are TGTGCCAGCAGTTCCGCAGGCGGGACAGGGCTGCTCCGCTACACCTTC.

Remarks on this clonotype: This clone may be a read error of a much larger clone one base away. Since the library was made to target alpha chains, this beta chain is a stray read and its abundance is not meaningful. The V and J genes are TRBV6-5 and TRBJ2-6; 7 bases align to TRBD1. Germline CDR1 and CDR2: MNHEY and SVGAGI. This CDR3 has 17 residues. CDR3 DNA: TGTGCCAGCACCCAACAGGGGTTCCGCTCTGGGGGCAACGTCCTGACTTTC. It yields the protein CASTQQGFRSGGNVLTF.

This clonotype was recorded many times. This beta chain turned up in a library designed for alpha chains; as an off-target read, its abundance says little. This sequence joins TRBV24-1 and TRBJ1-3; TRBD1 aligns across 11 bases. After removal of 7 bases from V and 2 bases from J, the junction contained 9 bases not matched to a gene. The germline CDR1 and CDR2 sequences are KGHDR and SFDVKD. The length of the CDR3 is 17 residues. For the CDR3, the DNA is TGTGCCACCAGGAACCGGGACAGGGGGTCCCCTGGAAACACCATATATTTT. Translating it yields CATRNRDRGSPGNTIYF.